This T cell receptor (beta chain) was observed in a study of blood T cell repertoires in COVID-19. Study-wide context: There were acute and convalescent COVID-19 samples, and they came from the United States, Italy and Spain.

In the original workflow: Cell counts per sample came from amplifying reference gene primers. The protocol was immunoSEQ multiplex PCR, while the TCRdb copy is restricted to in-frame clones and leaves out a portion. The V and J calls and clone size were taken over from that table, and D and trimming were inferred from the DNA. This table has some 330,000 clones, approximately 84% appearing once. Germline-derived CDR1 and CDR2 are MNHEY and SMNVEV (reference sequence). The CDR3 runs to 16 residues. Trimming at V came to 3 bases and at J to 1 base, leaving 7 bases not matched to a gene. The study assigned cohorts using participant-reported clinical history. Two negative PCRs, clearance, or symptom resolution had been documented for recovered Cohort 3 donors.

The receptor comes from a young man who had recovered from COVID-19. Sample: PBMCs or T cells enriched from blood (not recorded which). The chain combines TRBV27 with TRBJ1-1; 8 positions agree with TRBD1. CDR3 in amino acids: CASSFRTGFTNTEAFF. Here the CDR3 DNA reads TGTGCCAGCAGTTTCCGGACAGGGTTTACGAACACTGAAGCTTTCTTT.